The 18 T cell receptor beta chains listed next were all sequenced from one sample in a study of cytomegalovirus exposure and HLA in healthy donors. This PCR relied on a set of 60 Vbeta primers and 13 Jbeta primers. Using immunoSEQ multiplex PCR, the repertoire was profiled, and TCRdb retains in-frame clones only, with some absent. This repertoire shows 210,000 or so clones, under 80% found once; its top ten account for around 0.2%. Sequencing was done on a sample of PBMCs. All receptors derive from a girl aged 2 to 9 in good health and CMV-seronegative.

The chain joins TRBV10-1 to TRBJ2-2, with 9 bases matching TRBD1. The germline gives CDR1 WNHNN, CDR2 SYGVQD (reference sequence). The CDR3 consists of 16 residues. Trimming at V came to 3 bases and at J to 1 base, leaving 3 bases not matched to a gene. CDR3 amino acids: CASSDKGQGNTGELFF. In DNA, the CDR3 is TGCGCCAGCAGTGACAAGGGACAGGGGAACACCGGGGAGCTGTTTTTT.

Of note for this clone: Distinct nucleotide sequences in the sample also encode this CDR3. V is TRBV5-1 and J is TRBJ2-3; 7 nucleotides line up with TRBD2. The CDR3 spans 15 residues. Germline values: CDR1 SGHRS, CDR2 YFSETQ. V dropped 0 bases and J dropped 1; count of bases not matched to a gene: 2. The CDR3: CASSLEGGGTDTQYF. In nucleotides, the CDR3 is TGCGCCAGCAGCTTGGAGGGAGGGGGCACAGATACGCAGTATTTT.

CDR3 in amino acids: CASSHRSRGPGNTIYF. In DNA form, the CDR3 reads TGCGCCAGCAGCCACCGGAGCAGGGGGCCTGGAAACACCATATATTTT. This sequence joins TRBV5-1 and TRBJ1-3; 8 bases map to TRBD1. From germline, CDR1 is SGHRS and CDR2 YFSETQ. CDR3 length equals 16 residues. V lost 4 bases, J lost 2 bases, and 8 bases stayed unmatched.

CDR3 coding DNA: TGTGCCAGCACCTCGGGCGGGGGCGACTACGAGCAGTACTTC. Amino acids: CASTSGGGDYEQYF. The rearrangement joins TRBV6-5 to TRBJ2-7, with a possible D match to TRBD2 (7 bases). The CDR3 consists of 14 residues. Germline-derived CDR1 and CDR2 are MNHEY and SVGAGI. Trimming cost V 7 bases and J 3 bases, with 16 bases left between them.

Only one count was recorded for this clone. The gene calls are TRBV6-1 and TRBJ1-5; D gene unclear. The CDR3 contains 12 residues. Trimming removed 5 bases at V and 1 base at J, with 3 bases between. Looked up from germline, CDR1 is MNHNS and CDR2 is SASEGT. The CDR3 region is CASSRSNQPQHF. DNA for the CDR3: TGTGCCAGCAGTCGGAGCAATCAGCCCCAGCATTTT.

V and J are TRBV11-2 and TRBJ1-2; 7 positions agree with TRBD1. V trimming: 2 bases; J trimming: 3 bases; junction bases outside the gene matches: 9. The CDR3 runs to 16 residues. Germline V lookup: CDR1 SGHAT, CDR2 FQNNGV. The CDR3 sequence is CASSLFRTGLHYGYTF. CDR3 in DNA: TGTGCCAGCAGCTTATTCCGGACAGGTCTACACTATGGCTACACCTTC.

This clone was seen only once. The V gene is TRBV6-1, the J gene TRBJ1-2, with 7 bases matching TRBD1. The CDR3 runs 12 residues. Germline V lookup: CDR1 MNHNS, CDR2 SASEGT. The trim removed 3 bases at V and 8 bases at J, leaving 3 bases unmatched. CDR3 in amino acids: CASSDRGAGYTF. CDR3 coding DNA: TGTGCCAGCAGTGACAGGGGGGCCGGCTACACCTTC.

The gene calls are TRBV14 and TRBJ2-1, with 14 bases aligning to TRBD2. The CDR3 is made up of 16 amino acids. The germline V gene encodes CDR1 SGHDN and CDR2 FVKESK. J gave up 10 bases and V 5 bases, and 10 bases lay outside the gene matches. The CDR3 reads CASSFGLAGGPGEQFF. The CDR3 nucleotides read TGTGCCAGCAGCTTCGGACTAGCGGGAGGTCCGGGGGAGCAGTTCTTC.

This clone occurred once. Distinct nucleotide sequences in the sample also encode this CDR3. V usage is TRBV5-1 and J usage is TRBJ2-2; D is unresolved. This CDR3 has 14 amino acids. The ends were cut back, 0 bases at V and 3 bases at J, with 6 bases in the middle. Germline loops: CDR1 SGHRS, CDR2 YFSETQ. The CDR3 spells CASSLGQDTGELFF. DNA for the CDR3: TGCGCCAGCAGCTTGGGACAAGACACCGGGGAGCTGTTTTTT.

This clone was seen more than once but under ten times. The chain couples TRBV27 to TRBJ2-7, with TRBD2 as a possible D gene (5 bases). The CDR3 runs 14 residues. The germline CDR1 and CDR2 sequences are MNHEY and SMNVEV (reference sequence). Deletions cut 3 bases from V and 6 bases from J, with 15 bases between. The DNA for the CDR3 is TGTGCCAGCAGTTTTACGGGGAATTTCGGCGAGCAGTACTTC. Protein sequence: CASSFTGNFGEQYF.

The chain combines TRBV5-4 with TRBJ2-3, with 7 bases matching TRBD1. This CDR3 is 16 amino acids long. V lost 4 bases and J lost 3; bases outside the gene matches: 11. Per the germline V gene, CDR1 is SGHNT and CDR2 is YYREEE (reference sequence). The CDR3 coding sequence is TGTGCCAGCAGCAGGCTACAGGGGATGGTTACAGATACGCAGTATTTT. Amino acids: CASSRLQGMVTDTQYF.

The rearrangement joins TRBV5-1 to TRBJ1-3; the D is unclear. The germline V and J ends were trimmed by 0 bases and 1 base, with 5 bases remaining between them. This CDR3 has 14 amino acids. CDR1 and CDR2 (germline): SGHRS, YFSETQ. The CDR3 protein is CASSLGTSGNTIYF. CDR3 sequence (DNA): TGCGCCAGCAGCTTGGGTACATCTGGAAACACCATATATTTT.

The V and J genes are TRBV27 and TRBJ1-6; 9 bases are shared with TRBD1. Germline V gene lookup returns CDR1 MNHEY and CDR2 SMNVEV (reference sequence). The CDR3 spans 14 residues. V shed 9 bases and J 10 bases; nucleotides not matched to a gene: 10. CDR3 bases: TGTGCCAGTACTCGGACAGGGGACGGGTCACCCCTCCACTTT. It codes for CASTRTGDGSPLHF.

This clone was seen a handful of times. The genes are TRBV6-1 and TRBJ2-3; D uncertain. Per the germline V gene, CDR1 is MNHNS and CDR2 is SASEGT. Trimming shortened V by 3 bases and J by 11 bases, and 6 bases separated the two germline ends. The CDR3 length is 10 residues. The CDR3, as DNA: TGTGCCAGCAGTGATGTATTGCAGTATTTT. Protein sequence: CASSDVLQYF.

Here the CDR3 reads CASSLEGGSNQPQHF. The CDR3 bases are TGCGCCAGCAGCTTGGAGGGAGGGTCCAATCAGCCCCAGCATTTT. This chain uses TRBV5-1 with TRBJ1-5; no clear D. V lost 0 bases and J lost 3, with 10 bases in between. This CDR3 comprises 15 residues. Germline CDR1 is SGHRS and CDR2 is YFSETQ. Full variable domain (missing parts from reference TRBV5-1 and TRBJ1-5): KAGVTQTPRYLIKTRGQQVTLSCSPISGHRSVSWYQQTPGQGLQFLFEYFSETQRNKGNFPGRFSGRQFSNSRSEMNVSTLELGDSALYLCASSLEGGSNQPQHFGDGTRLSIL.

This clone was observed once. The V call is TRBV12-2, the J call TRBJ2-7; the DNA was not compared with TRBD2, the D call given in the table. TRBV12-2 is a listed pseudogene. The length of the CDR3 is 18 residues. CDR3 sequence (DNA): TGTGCAAGTCGCTTAGACGCCCCAACTTTTGAGCTCACCTACGAGCAGTACTTC. Its translation: CASRLDAPTFELTYEQYF.

The chain combines TRBV6-1 with TRBJ1-1, with 8 bases that match TRBD1. The V segment lost 8 bases and the J segment 3 bases; nucleotides outside the gene matches: 8. Germline assignment: CDR1 MNHNS and CDR2 SASEGT. The CDR3 has 14 residues. CDR3 in DNA: TGTGCCAGCCCGGGGCCAGGGGGCTACACTGAAGCTTTCTTT. It is translated as CASPGPGGYTEAFF.

The V gene is TRBV19, the J gene TRBJ1-3; no reliable D call. The CDR3 totals 14 residues. Looked up from germline, CDR1 is LNHDA and CDR2 is SQIVND (reference sequence). Between the trimmed V and J ends, which lost 7 bases and 1 base, there was a span of 11 bases. CDR3 sequence: CASKDYFSGNTIYF. The CDR3 DNA reads as TGTGCCAGTAAGGACTATTTTTCTGGAAACACCATATATTTT.